The clone carrying this TCR beta chain was recorded at least ten times. Trimming took 0 bases from V and 2 from J; bases not matched to a gene: 4. The CDR3 runs 15 residues. Germline CDR1 is SGHNT and CDR2 is YENEEA. Thyroid surgery was performed in patients who had received no treatment beforehand. This sample is drawn from a study of metastatic and nonmetastatic thyroid tumors. Original handling: Variation in CDR3 across clinicopathological groups served as the basis for constructing a distant-metastasis classifier in papillary thyroid cancer. TCRdb recomputed clones from the PCR reads via MiXCR. The V and J calls reflect TCRdb's pipeline rather than the authors' work. Found here are 16,000 or so clones, about 25% of them singletons; the top ten hold 8% to 13%.

The sequenced sample was adjacent normal tissue. This clonotype was obtained from a female donor with papillary thyroid cancer or a benign thyroid nodule (not recorded which). Some clones in this sample may be carry-over from other donors' samples. The chain couples TRBV11-3 to TRBJ2-7; 7 bases line up with TRBD1. The CDR3 coding sequence is TGTGCCAGCAGCTTAGAGGGGACAGAAGCCTACGAGCAGTACTTC. Amino acid sequence: CASSLEGTEAYEQYF. Full variable domain (outside the CDR3, taken from reference TRBV11-3 and TRBJ2-7): EAGVVQSPRYKIIEKKQPVAFWCNPISGHNTLYWYLQNLGQGPELLIRYENEEAVDDSQLPKDRFSAERLKGVDSTLKIQPAELGDSAVYLCASSLEGTEAYEQYFGPGTRLTVT.